This T cell receptor (beta chain) emerged from a study of vaccination and CD4 T cells after COVID-19. An Oncomine TCR Beta short-read assay was used to sequence the DNA from cultured CD4+ T cells. Genomic DNA extraction was carried out from cultured CD4+ T cells. TCRdb re-called the PCR reads with MiXCR, one entry per CDR3 protein. Counted here are around 10,000 distinct CDR3 sequences, roughly 29% occurring once; the ten biggest clones make up roughly 13%. Germline loops: CDR1 MNHEY, CDR2 SVGEGT. Trimming removed 6 bases from V and 5 bases from J; junction bases left unmatched: 6. The CDR3 runs 13 residues. As concerns this clonotype: Its matching antigen is unknown.

Treatment in this sample: approximately 11-day PBMC culture with coronavirus spike peptide pools or control peptides (ViraFEST assay). CD4+ T lymphocytes from the unexposed donor were collected before the COVID-19 pandemic (2011-2018). The clonotype comes from a human donor in good health. The specimen sequenced was CD4+ T cells from blood, cultured in vitro. The chain carries TRBV6-2 or TRBV6-3 and TRBJ2-7; 8 bases are a match to TRBD2. CDR3 residues: CASRKTSANEQYF. CDR3 sequence (DNA): TGTGCCAGCAGGAAGACTAGCGCAAACGAGCAGTACTTC.